What follows are 8 T cell receptor beta chains derived from one specimen sequenced in a study of human T cells and chemical hapten exposure. TCRdb analysed the RACE reads with MiXCR anew, one entry per CDR3 protein. The table includes under 120,000 distinct CDR3 sequences, roughly 11% detected once. Time point in this sample: patch test 1, 2 weeks after DPC sensitization. Treatment: therapeutic diphenylcyclopropenone sensitization with weekly scalp DPC. Here the sequenced sample was whole blood, taken in connection with sensitization to the hapten diphenylcyclopropenone (DPC). Receptors were obtained from a woman aged 40 to 49 with alopecia areata. Some clones in this sample may be carry-over from other donors' samples.

This clonotype was counted ten times or more. The chain couples TRBV18 to TRBJ2-2, with TRBD1 identical over 8 bases. With V trimmed by 3 bases and J by 2 bases, 5 bases remained unmatched. Germline CDR1 KGHSH, CDR2 LQKENI. The CDR3 has 16 residues. The CDR3 loop reads CASSPPDRVNTGELFF. As DNA, the CDR3 is TGTGCCAGCTCACCCCCGGACAGGGTCAACACCGGGGAGCTGTTTTTT.

This clonotype has just a few counts. The rearrangement uses TRBV29-1 and TRBJ2-3, with a tentative D call TRBD2 (7 bases). The V end was cut by 4 bases, the J end by 0 bases, with 11 bases between. CDR3 length: 14 amino acids. The V gene's germline CDR1 is SQVTM and CDR2 ANQGSEA. The CDR3 DNA sequence: TGCAGCGTTGGCGGGGGCGCGAGCACAGATACGCAGTATTTT. It translates to CSVGGGASTDTQYF.

This chain connects TRBV7-9 to TRBJ1-1, with 9 bases that match TRBD1. Looked up from germline, CDR1 is SEHNR and CDR2 is FQNEAQ (reference sequence). The CDR3 contains 15 residues. The ends lost 5 bases at V and 5 bases at J; junction bases unmatched: 9. The CDR3 coding sequence is TGTGCCAGCAGCGGATTGGGGACAGGGAGGACTGAAGCTTTCTTT. This codes for CASSGLGTGRTEAFF.

This clonotype was recorded many times. This chain uses TRBV7-2 with TRBJ1-1; tentative D call: TRBD1 (5 bases). V was cut by 7 bases and J by 0 bases, with 9 bases left in between. This CDR3 region has 13 residues. Germline-derived CDR1 and CDR2 are SGHTA and FQGNSA. The DNA for the CDR3 is TGTGCCAGCAAGGAACAGGTGAACACTGAAGCTTTCTTT. Its translation: CASKEQVNTEAFF.

This clonotype was recorded a few times. This rearrangement joins TRBV20-1 to TRBJ1-6, with 7 positions matching TRBD1. The CDR3 runs 13 residues. Germline values: CDR1 DFQATT, CDR2 SNEGSKA (reference sequence). The J segment lost 7 bases and the V segment lost 3 bases, leaving 3 bases of the junction unmatched. In nucleotides, the CDR3 is TGCAGTGCTAGCGGGACAGTAAATTCACCCCTCCACTTT. It specifies CSASGTVNSPLHF.

The J gene is TRBJ2-7, the V gene TRBV10-3; TRBD2 matches at 7 bases. After removal of 7 bases from V and 4 bases from J, the junction contained 4 bases not matched to a gene. Germline loops: CDR1 ENHRY, CDR2 SYGVKD. This CDR3 comprises 12 residues. The CDR3 spells CAINGEGYEQYF. CDR3 nucleotides: TGTGCCATCAATGGGGAGGGGTACGAGCAGTACTTC.

This clonotype has only a few counts. This sequence joins TRBV27 and TRBJ1-1, with TRBD1 as a possible D gene (6 bases). Germline V lookup: CDR1 MNHEY, CDR2 SMNVEV (reference sequence). V lost 6 bases and J 5 bases, leaving 13 bases between the germline ends. This CDR3 region has 13 residues. CDR3 sequence reads: CASSQDRWTEAFF. The CDR3 coding sequence is TGTGCCAGCAGCCAGGACAGATGGACTGAAGCTTTCTTT.

This clonotype appeared many times. The chain uses TRBV3-1 and TRBJ1-2; D possibly corresponds to TRBD1 (5 bases). Deletions cut 3 bases from V and 1 base from J, with 15 bases between. The CDR3 totals 16 residues. CDR1 is LGHDT and CDR2 is YNNKEL in the germline V gene (reference sequence). DNA of the CDR3: TGTGCCAGCAGCCAGACGGCTGGTGGGGGTAACTATGGCTACACCTTC. Amino acid sequence: CASSQTAGGGNYGYTF.